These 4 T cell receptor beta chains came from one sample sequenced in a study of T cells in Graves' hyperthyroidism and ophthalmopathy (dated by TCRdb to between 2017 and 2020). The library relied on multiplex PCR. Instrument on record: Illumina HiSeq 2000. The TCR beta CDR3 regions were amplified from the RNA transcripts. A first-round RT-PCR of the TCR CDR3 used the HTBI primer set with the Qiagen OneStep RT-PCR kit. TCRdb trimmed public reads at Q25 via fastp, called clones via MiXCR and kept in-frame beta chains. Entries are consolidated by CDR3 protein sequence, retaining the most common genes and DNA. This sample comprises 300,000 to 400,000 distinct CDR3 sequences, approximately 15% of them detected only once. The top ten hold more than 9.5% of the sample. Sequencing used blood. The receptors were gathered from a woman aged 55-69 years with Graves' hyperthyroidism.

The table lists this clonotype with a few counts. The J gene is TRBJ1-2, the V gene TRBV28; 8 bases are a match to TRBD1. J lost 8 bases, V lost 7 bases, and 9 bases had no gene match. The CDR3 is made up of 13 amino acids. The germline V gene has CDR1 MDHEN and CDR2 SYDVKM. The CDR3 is CASTPGGPPGYTF. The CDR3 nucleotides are TGTGCCAGCACCCCAGGGGGCCCCCCGGGCTACACCTTC.

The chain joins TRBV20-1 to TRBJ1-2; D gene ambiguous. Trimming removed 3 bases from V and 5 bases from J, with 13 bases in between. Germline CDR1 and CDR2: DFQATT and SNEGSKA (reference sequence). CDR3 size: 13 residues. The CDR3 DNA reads TGCAGTGCTAGTTTGGGCGGGCAGTATGGCTACACCTTC. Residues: CSASLGGQYGYTF.

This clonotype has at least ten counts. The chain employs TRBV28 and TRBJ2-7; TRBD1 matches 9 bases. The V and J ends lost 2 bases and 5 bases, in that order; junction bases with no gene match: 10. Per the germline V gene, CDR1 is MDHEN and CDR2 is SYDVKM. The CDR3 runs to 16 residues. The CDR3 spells CASSLNKGTGRDEQYF. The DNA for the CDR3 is TGTGCCAGCAGTTTAAACAAAGGGACAGGGAGAGACGAGCAGTACTTC.

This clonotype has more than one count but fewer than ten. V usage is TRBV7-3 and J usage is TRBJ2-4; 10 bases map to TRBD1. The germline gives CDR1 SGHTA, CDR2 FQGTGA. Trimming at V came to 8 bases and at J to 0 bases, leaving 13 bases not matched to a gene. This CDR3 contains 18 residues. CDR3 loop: CASFSLRGQGLAKNIQYF. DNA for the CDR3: TGTGCCAGCTTTTCCCTCCGGGGACAGGGGCTAGCCAAAAACATTCAGTACTTC. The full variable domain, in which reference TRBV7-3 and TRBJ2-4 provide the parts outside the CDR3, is GAGVSQTPSNKVTEKGKYVELRCDPISGHTALYWYRQSLGQGPEFLIYFQGTGAADDSGLPNDRFFAVRPEGSVSTLKIQRTERGDSAVYLCASFSLRGQGLAKNIQYFGAGTRLSVL.